The 18 T cell receptor beta chains in this list originate from one sample, sequenced in a study of cytomegalovirus exposure and HLA in healthy donors. The PCR contained 60 Vbeta and 13 Jbeta primers. Produced via immunoSEQ multiplex PCR; TCRdb's table is partial and in-frame only. The data show 100,000 to 150,000 clones, with roughly 73% seen just once and 4.5% to 5% held by the top ten. The material sequenced was PBMCs. All receptors come from a man in his sixties in good health and CMV-seropositive.

V is TRBV2 and J is TRBJ1-3; TRBD1 aligns across 7 bases. The CDR3 runs 15 residues. Trimming removed 6 bases from V and 0 bases from J; junction bases left unmatched: 5. Germline CDR1 SNHLY, CDR2 FYNNEI. DNA for the CDR3: TGTGCCAGCAGGACAGGGATTGTCTCTGGAAACACCATATATTTT. This sequence encodes CASRTGIVSGNTIYF. The complete variable domain, with remaining parts taken from reference TRBV2 and TRBJ1-3, reads EPEVTQTPSHQVTQMGQEVILRCVPISNHLYFYWYRQILGQKVEFLVSFYNNEISEKSEIFDDQFSVERPDGSNFTLKIRSTKLEDSAMYFCASRTGIVSGNTIYFGEGSWLTVV.

The gene calls are TRBV2 and TRBJ2-2, with 9 bases aligning to TRBD1. The CDR3 loop spans 14 amino acids. Germline CDR1 SNHLY, CDR2 FYNNEI. J was trimmed by 5 bases and V by 5 bases; bases with no gene match: 3. The CDR3 here is CASSSGTGTGELFF. The CDR3 DNA is TGTGCCAGCAGTTCCGGGACAGGGACCGGGGAGCTGTTTTTT.

V gene TRBV11-3 combines with J gene TRBJ2-4; 8 bases line up with TRBD1. After removal of 0 bases from V and 16 bases from J, the junction contained 8 bases not matched to a gene. This CDR3 is built from 13 residues. The germline gives CDR1 SGHNT, CDR2 YENEEA. The CDR3 DNA follows: TGTGCCAGCAGCTTAGATGTGACAGGGGTTATTTACTTC. Protein sequence: CASSLDVTGVIYF.

This clone was seen a handful of times. The chain uses TRBV10-3 and TRBJ2-3; D is unresolved. V lost 8 bases and J 6 bases, leaving 9 bases between the germline ends. The CDR3 length is 11 residues. Germline CDR1 ENHRY, CDR2 SYGVKD. The CDR3 DNA reads as TGTGCCATCGGAGCCTTGGATACGCAGTATTTT. Translated, it gives CAIGALDTQYF.

This chain links TRBV7-9 with TRBJ2-1; 10 bases are shared with TRBD2. Trimming cost V 6 bases and J 7 bases; bases outside gene matches: 9. The CDR3 sequence is 15 residues long. Germline V gives CDR1 SEHNR, CDR2 FQNEAQ (reference sequence). CDR3 bases: TGTGCCAGCAGTGACAGCGGGGGGGCTCCGAATGAGCAGTTCTTC. It translates to CASSDSGGAPNEQFF.

This clone was counted a few times. This chain links TRBV25-1 with TRBJ1-1; D remains ambiguous. The length of the CDR3 is 12 residues. CDR1 and CDR2 from the germline V gene are MGHDK and SYGVNS. The V end was cut by 4 bases, the J end by 7 bases, with 10 bases between. The CDR3 here is CASSGGNDEAFF. For the CDR3, the DNA is TGTGCCAGCAGTGGCGGGAACGATGAAGCTTTCTTT.

This clone was observed a few times. The chain carries TRBV29-1 and TRBJ2-7; weak D call: TRBD2 (7 bases). Trimming took off 7 bases at V and 2 bases at J, with 12 bases between the two ends. This CDR3 has 12 residues. Germline lookup yields CDR1 SQVTM and CDR2 ANQGSEA. The CDR3 bases are TGCAGCGCGGGGGGCCACACCTACGAGCAGTACTTC. Residues: CSAGGHTYEQYF.

The gene calls are TRBV5-6 and TRBJ2-5; maybe TRBD1 (5 bases). V was shortened by 4 bases and J by 9 bases, with 22 bases between the two germline ends. Germline V gene sequence: CDR1 SGHDT, CDR2 YYEEEE. CDR3 length: 15 amino acids. CDR3: CASSPMDTPSRAQYF. The CDR3 coding sequence is TGTGCCAGCAGCCCCATGGACACTCCGTCCCGGGCCCAGTACTTC.

There are a few counts of this clone. This sequence joins TRBV27 and TRBJ1-2; D gene uncertain. The V and J ends lost 0 bases and 4 bases respectively, with 15 bases between them. The CDR3 is 16 residues long. Germline V gene lookup returns CDR1 MNHEY and CDR2 SMNVEV (reference sequence). CDR3 in DNA: TGTGCCAGCAGTTTATCGATAGCGGCCACCTTCTATGGCTACACCTTC. This encodes CASSLSIAATFYGYTF.

The chain links TRBV6-1 to TRBJ2-7, with 10 bases fitting TRBD1. Trimming at V came to 4 bases and at J to 5 bases, leaving 5 bases not matched to a gene. The V gene's germline CDR1 is MNHNS and CDR2 SASEGT. This CDR3 has 14 amino acids. The CDR3 loop reads CASSARDRGNEQYF. CDR3 bases: TGTGCCAGCAGTGCCCGGGACAGGGGCAACGAGCAGTACTTC.

Only one count was recorded for this clone. Distinct nucleotide sequences in the sample also encode this CDR3. The chain joins TRBV5-1 to TRBJ2-1; D is perhaps TRBD1 (7 bases). This CDR3 spans 15 amino acids. The germline gives CDR1 SGHRS, CDR2 YFSETQ. Trimming left V 2 bases short and J 0 bases short, with 9 bases between. Written as DNA, the CDR3 is TGCGCCAGCAGCTTCCAGGGGGGCTCCTACAATGAGCAGTTCTTC. The encoded protein is CASSFQGGSYNEQFF.

V gene TRBV4-1 combines with J gene TRBJ2-1; a possible D gene is TRBD2 (5 bases). Deletions cut 1 base from V and 8 bases from J, with 15 bases between. CDR1 and CDR2 from the germline V gene are MGHRA and YSYEKL. The CDR3 is 15 amino acids. CDR3 region: CASSQVGEGMDEQFF. The CDR3 region has the DNA TGCGCCAGCAGCCAAGTGGGAGAGGGAATGGATGAGCAGTTCTTC.

The chain links TRBV10-3 to TRBJ2-3, with 8 positions matching TRBD1. Germline loops: CDR1 ENHRY, CDR2 SYGVKD. This CDR3 is 15 amino acids long. The junction had 7 bases not matched to a gene; V was cut back by 2 bases and J by 6 bases. The CDR3 loop reads CAISEPGQGADTQYF. CDR3 DNA sequence: TGTGCCATCAGTGAGCCCGGACAGGGAGCGGATACGCAGTATTTT.

The genes are TRBV28 and TRBJ2-3, with 9 bases identical to TRBD1. Germline lookup yields CDR1 MDHEN and CDR2 SYDVKM. The CDR3 sequence is 15 residues long. Unmatched junction bases numbered 4, after V lost 1 base and J lost 5 bases. As DNA, the CDR3 is TGTGCCAGCAGTTTATCCGGACAGGGGATAGATACGCAGTATTTT. It encodes CASSLSGQGIDTQYF.

CDR3 sequence: CAWTGGTNEKLFF. The CDR3 nucleotides are TGTGCCTGGACAGGGGGAACTAATGAAAAACTGTTTTTT. V is TRBV30 and J is TRBJ1-4; 7 nucleotides agree with TRBD1. Germline assignment: CDR1 GTSNPN and CDR2 SVGIG (reference sequence). This CDR3 spans 13 amino acids. V shed 4 bases and J 1 base; nucleotides not matched to a gene: 0.

The rearrangement joins TRBV15 to TRBJ1-2; the match to TRBD1 covers 8 bases. CDR3 length: 14 amino acids. CDR1 is LNHNV, CDR2 YYDKDF, per germline (reference sequence). Trimming at V came to 1 base and at J to 2 bases, leaving 0 bases not matched to a gene. The CDR3 DNA follows: TGTGCCACCAGCAGAGGACAGGGGAACTATGGCTACACCTTC. Protein product: CATSRGQGNYGYTF.

This clone was recorded once. V gene TRBV6-5 combines with J gene TRBJ2-7; 9 bases match TRBD1. CDR1 and CDR2 from the germline V gene are MNHEY and SVGAGI. With V trimmed by 5 bases and J by 3 bases, 5 bases remained unmatched. This CDR3 is built from 14 residues. CDR3 nucleotides: TGTGCCAGCAGTAAGGACAGGGGTAGCTACGAGCAGTACTTC. It yields the protein CASSKDRGSYEQYF.

For this clone: The same CDR3 is also encoded by other DNA sequences in this sample. This rearrangement joins TRBV5-1 to TRBJ2-3; 10 nucleotides line up with TRBD1. The germline V gene encodes CDR1 SGHRS and CDR2 YFSETQ. Losses at the gene ends were 4 bases for V and 4 bases for J; bases not matched to a gene: 3. CDR3 size: 14 residues. The CDR3 coding sequence is TGCGCCAGCAGCCCCGGACAGGGGGCAGATACGCAGTATTTT. Encoded protein: CASSPGQGADTQYF.